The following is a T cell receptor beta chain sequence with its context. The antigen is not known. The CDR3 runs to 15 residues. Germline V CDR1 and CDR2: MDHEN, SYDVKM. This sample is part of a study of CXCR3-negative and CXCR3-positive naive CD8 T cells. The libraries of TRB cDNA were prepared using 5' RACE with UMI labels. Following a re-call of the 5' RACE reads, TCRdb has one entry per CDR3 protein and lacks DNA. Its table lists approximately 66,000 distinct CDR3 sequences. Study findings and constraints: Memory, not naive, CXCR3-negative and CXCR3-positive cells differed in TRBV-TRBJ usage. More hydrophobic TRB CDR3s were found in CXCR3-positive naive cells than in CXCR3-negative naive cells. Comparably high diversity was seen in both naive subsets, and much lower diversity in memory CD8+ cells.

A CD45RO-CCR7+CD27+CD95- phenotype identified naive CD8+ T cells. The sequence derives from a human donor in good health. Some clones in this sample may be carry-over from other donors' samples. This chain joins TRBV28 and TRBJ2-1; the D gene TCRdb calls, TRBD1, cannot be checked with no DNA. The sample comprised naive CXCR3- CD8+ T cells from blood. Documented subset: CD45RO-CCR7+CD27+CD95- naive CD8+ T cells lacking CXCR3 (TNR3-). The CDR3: CASSSPGHNYNEQFF.